The clone carrying this T cell receptor (beta chain) was recorded only once. Samples were taken at baseline and on day 1 of cycles 4 and 7. V was trimmed by 6 bases and J by 10 bases, leaving 16 bases between them. The CDR3 covers 13 residues. Germline values: CDR1 MNHNS, CDR2 SASEGT. TCRdb's table, derived via immunoSEQ multiplex PCR, lists solely in-frame clones and lacks some. The table records 70,000 or so clones, 88% of them present only once. This entry is derived from a study of OX40 agonist ivuxolimab in advanced cancers. V usage is TRBV6-1 and J usage is TRBJ2-1; unclear D gene. The receptor's source is an adult with an advanced solid tumor such as melanoma, head and neck, liver or kidney cancer. The specimen was CD4+ or CD8+ T cells sorted from blood, collected in a trial of the OX40 agonist ivuxolimab. The CDR3 nucleotides are TGTGCCAGCAGCAGCCTCCTCCGACGGGAGCAGTTCTTC. Encoded protein: CASSSLLRREQFF.